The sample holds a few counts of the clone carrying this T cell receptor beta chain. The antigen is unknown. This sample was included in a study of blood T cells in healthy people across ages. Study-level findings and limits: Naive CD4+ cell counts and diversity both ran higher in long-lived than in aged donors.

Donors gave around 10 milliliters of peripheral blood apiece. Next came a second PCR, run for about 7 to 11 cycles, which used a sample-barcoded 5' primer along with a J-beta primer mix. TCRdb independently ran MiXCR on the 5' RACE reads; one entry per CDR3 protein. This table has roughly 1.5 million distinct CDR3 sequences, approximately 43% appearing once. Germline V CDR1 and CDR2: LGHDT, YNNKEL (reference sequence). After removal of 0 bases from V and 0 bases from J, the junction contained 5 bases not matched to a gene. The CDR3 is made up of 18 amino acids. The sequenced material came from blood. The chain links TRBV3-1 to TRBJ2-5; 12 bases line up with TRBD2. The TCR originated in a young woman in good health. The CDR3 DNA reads TGTGCCAGCAGCCAAGATCGACTAGCGGGGGCCTACCAAGAGACCCAGTACTTC. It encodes CASSQDRLAGAYQETQYF.